Given below is one T cell receptor beta chain in context. Individual cDNA molecules (in the library) carried attached unique molecular identifiers. TCRdb re-called the reads with MiXCR, one entry per CDR3 protein. The table lists over 4,000 distinct CDR3 sequences, 45% to 50% of them singletons, with 3.2% in the top ten. This sample is part of a study of human T cells and chemical hapten exposure. The CDR3 loop spans 15 amino acids. Germline loops: CDR1 LGHDT, CDR2 YNNKEL (reference sequence). J lost 2 bases, V lost 7 bases, and 6 bases had no gene match. As to treatment: therapeutic diphenylcyclopropenone sensitization with weekly scalp DPC. Total RNA extraction was carried out from unfractionated whole blood.

The source is an adult with alopecia areata. Some clones in this sample may be carry-over from other donors' samples. This table probably holds off-target reads from a library built for another chain. The starting material was whole blood, obtained before DPC sensitization or 2, 6, or about 24 weeks after (not recorded which). V usage is TRBV3-1 and J usage is TRBJ2-1; TRBD2 matches 9 bases. This CDR3 is CASTPRGGAYNEQFF. The CDR3 nucleotides are TGTGCCAGCACCCCTCGCGGGGGGGCCTACAATGAGCAGTTCTTC.